This T cell receptor beta chain emerged from a study of shared clonotypes between healthy human individuals. Study overall: Each donor contributed plates that comprised three CD4 naive, three CD4 memory, two CD8 naive and one CD8 memory.

Clones were read by immunoSEQ multiplex PCR, and TCRdb kept only the in-frame ones, dropping some. This table has some 2,000,000 clones, 85% to 95% appearing once. About this clone: Its specificity is unknown.

Study outcomes and limitations: Sampling covered nothing but blood. Tissue TCR repertoires likely differ from those found in blood. Generation probabilities were higher for clonotypes shared across all four sorted-subset donors than for unshared ones. Sequencing depth was predicted to influence how clonotypes are shared among donors.

The source is a man aged 18 to 30 in good health. Sequencing was carried out using naive CD4+ T cells sorted from blood. Subset: CD45RA+ positively selected.

CDR3 region: CASSIDPAAREQYF. CDR3 coding DNA: TGTGCCAGTAGTATAGACCCCGCGGCCCGCGAGCAGTACTTC. The rearrangement uses TRBV19 and TRBJ2-7; D remains unclear. Germline V gene sequence: CDR1 LNHDA, CDR2 SQIVND (reference sequence). The length of the CDR3 is 14 residues. The germline V and J ends were trimmed by 0 bases and 6 bases, with 12 bases remaining between them. The whole variable domain, filled in from reference TRBV19 and TRBJ2-7, reads DGGITQSPKYLFRKEGQNVTLSCEQNLNHDAMYWYRQDPGQGLRLIYYSQIVNDFQKGDIAEGYSVSREKKESFPLTVTSAQKNPTAFYLCASSIDPAAREQYFGPGTRLTVT.